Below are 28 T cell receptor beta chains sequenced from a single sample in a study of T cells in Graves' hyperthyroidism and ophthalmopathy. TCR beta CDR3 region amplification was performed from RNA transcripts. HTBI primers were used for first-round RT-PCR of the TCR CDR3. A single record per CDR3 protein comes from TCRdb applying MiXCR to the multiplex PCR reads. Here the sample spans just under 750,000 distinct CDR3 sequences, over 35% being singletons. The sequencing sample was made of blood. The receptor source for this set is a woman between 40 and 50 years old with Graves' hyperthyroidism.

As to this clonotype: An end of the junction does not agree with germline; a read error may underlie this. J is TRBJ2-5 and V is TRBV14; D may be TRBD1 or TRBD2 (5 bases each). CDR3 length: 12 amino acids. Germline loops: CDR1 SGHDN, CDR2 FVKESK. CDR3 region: CASSVVGETLYF. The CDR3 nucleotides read TGTGCCAGCAGCGTGGTAGGGGAGACCCTGTACTTC.

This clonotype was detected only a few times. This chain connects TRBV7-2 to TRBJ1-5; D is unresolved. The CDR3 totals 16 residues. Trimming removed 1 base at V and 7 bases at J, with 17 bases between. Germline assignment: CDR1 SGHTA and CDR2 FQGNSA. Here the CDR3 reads CASSLELGGSGQPQHF. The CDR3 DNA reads TGTGCCAGCAGCTTAGAGTTGGGAGGGTCAGGACAGCCCCAGCATTTT.

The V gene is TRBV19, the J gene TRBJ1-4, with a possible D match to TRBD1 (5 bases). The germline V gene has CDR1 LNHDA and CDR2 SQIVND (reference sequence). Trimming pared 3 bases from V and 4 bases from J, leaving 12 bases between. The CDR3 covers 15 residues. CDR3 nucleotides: TGTGCCAGTAGTATGGCAGGGCACGGTAATGAAAAACTGTTTTTT. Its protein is CASSMAGHGNEKLFF.

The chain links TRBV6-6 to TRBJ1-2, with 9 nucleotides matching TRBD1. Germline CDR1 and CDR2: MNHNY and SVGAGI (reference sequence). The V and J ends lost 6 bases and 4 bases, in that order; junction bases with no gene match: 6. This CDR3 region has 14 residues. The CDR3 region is CASSHGTGLYGYTF. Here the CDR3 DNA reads TGTGCCAGCAGCCACGGGACAGGGCTCTATGGCTACACCTTC.

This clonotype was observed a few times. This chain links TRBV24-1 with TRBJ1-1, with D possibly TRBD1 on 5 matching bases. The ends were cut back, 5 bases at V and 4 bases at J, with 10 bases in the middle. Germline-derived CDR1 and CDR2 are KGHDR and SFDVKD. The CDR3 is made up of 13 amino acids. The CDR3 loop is CATSAGRGTEAFF. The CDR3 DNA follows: TGTGCCACCAGTGCCGGAAGGGGCACTGAAGCTTTCTTT.

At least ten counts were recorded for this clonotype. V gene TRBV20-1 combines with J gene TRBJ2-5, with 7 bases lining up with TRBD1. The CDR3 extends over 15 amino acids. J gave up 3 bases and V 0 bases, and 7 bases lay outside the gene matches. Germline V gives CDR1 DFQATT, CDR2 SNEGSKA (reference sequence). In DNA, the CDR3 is TGCAGTGCTAGAGACACAGGGGACCCCGAAGAGACCCAGTACTTC. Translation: CSARDTGDPEETQYF.

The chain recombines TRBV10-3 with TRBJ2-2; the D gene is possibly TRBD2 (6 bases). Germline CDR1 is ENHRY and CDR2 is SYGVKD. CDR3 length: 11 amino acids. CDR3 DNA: TGTGCGGCTGGGGGGACCGGGGAGCTGTTTTTT. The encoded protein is CAAGGTGELFF.

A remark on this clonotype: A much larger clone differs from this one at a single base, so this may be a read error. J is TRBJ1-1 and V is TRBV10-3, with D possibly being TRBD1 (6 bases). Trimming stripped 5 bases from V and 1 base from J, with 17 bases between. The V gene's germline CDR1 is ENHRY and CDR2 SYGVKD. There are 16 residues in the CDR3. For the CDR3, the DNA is TGTGCCATCAGTTCCATACCACAGGGCGGGAACACTGAAGCTTTCTTT. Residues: CAISSIPQGGNTEAFF.

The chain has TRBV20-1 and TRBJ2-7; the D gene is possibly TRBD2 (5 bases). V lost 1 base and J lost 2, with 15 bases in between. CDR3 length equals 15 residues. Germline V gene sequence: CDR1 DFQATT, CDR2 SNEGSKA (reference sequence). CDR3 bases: TGCAGTGCTAGAGCCTTCGGAGCGGCAGCCTACGAGCAGTACTTC. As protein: CSARAFGAAAYEQYF.

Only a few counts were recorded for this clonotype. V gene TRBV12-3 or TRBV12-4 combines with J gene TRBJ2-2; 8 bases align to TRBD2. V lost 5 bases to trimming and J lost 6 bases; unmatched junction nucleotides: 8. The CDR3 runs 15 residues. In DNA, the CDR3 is TGTGCCAGCAGTCCCGGGGGGGGTAGGGCCGGGGAGCTGTTTTTT. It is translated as CASSPGGGRAGELFF.

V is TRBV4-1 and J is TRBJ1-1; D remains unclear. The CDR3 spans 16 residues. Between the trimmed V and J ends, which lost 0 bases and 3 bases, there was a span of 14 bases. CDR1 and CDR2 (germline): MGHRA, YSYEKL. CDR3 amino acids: CASSQDRGLIHTEAFF. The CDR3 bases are TGCGCCAGCAGCCAAGATCGGGGTTTGATTCACACTGAAGCTTTCTTT.

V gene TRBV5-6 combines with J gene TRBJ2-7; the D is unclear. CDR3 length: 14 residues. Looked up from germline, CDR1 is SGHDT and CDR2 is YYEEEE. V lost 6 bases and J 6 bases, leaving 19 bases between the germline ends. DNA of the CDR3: TGTGCCAGCATCGAACGTCCGGGTCTCGTCGAGCAGTACTTC. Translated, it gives CASIERPGLVEQYF.

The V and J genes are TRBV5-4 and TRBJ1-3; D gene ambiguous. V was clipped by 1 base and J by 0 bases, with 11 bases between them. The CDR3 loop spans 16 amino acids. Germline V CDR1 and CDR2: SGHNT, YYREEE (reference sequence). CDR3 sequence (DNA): TGTGCCAGCAGCTTGTACCGACGGAGCTCTGGAAACACCATATATTTT. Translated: CASSLYRRSSGNTIYF.

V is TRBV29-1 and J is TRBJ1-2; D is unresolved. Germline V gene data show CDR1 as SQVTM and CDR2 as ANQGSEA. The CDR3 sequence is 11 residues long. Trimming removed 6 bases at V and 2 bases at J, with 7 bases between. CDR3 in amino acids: CSVLGNYGYTF. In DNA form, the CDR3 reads TGCAGCGTCCTGGGGAACTATGGCTACACCTTC.

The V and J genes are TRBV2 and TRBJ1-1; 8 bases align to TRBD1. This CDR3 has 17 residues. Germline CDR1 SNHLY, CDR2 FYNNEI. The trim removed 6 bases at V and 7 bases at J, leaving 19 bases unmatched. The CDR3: CASSPLPYGFDRGEAFF. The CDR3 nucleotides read TGTGCCAGCAGCCCGCTCCCATACGGCTTCGACAGGGGTGAAGCTTTCTTT.

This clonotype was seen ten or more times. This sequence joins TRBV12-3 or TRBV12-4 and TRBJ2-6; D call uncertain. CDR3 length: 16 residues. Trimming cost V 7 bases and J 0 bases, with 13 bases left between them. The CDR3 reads CASNGRISSGANVLTF. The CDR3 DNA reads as TGTGCCAGCAACGGACGGATAAGCTCTGGGGCCAACGTCCTGACTTTC.

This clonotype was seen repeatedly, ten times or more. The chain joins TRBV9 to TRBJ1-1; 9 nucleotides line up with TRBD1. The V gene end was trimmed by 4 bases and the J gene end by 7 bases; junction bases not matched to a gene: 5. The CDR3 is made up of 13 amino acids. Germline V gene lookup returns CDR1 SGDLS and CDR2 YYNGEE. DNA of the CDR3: TGTGCCAGCAGCCGGGACAGGGATGGTGAAGCTTTCTTT. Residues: CASSRDRDGEAFF.

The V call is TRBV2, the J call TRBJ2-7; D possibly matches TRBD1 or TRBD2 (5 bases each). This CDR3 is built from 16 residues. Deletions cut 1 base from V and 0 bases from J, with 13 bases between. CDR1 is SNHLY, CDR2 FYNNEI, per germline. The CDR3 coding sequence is TGTGCCAGCAGTGAAGACCTGAGGGGCAGCTCCTACGAGCAGTACTTC. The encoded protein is CASSEDLRGSSYEQYF.

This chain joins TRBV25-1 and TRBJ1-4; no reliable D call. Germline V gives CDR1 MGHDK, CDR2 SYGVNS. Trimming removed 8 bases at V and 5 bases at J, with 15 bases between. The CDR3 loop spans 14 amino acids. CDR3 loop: CASRNRGTNEKLFF. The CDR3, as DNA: TGTGCCAGCCGTAACCGGGGTACCAATGAAAAACTGTTTTTT.

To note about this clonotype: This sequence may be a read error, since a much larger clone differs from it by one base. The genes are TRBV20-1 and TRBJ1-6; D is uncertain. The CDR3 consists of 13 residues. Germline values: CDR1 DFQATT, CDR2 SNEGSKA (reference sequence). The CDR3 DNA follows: TGCAGTGCTAGAGAACAACCAGATTCACCCCTCCGCTTT. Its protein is CSAREQPDSPLRF.

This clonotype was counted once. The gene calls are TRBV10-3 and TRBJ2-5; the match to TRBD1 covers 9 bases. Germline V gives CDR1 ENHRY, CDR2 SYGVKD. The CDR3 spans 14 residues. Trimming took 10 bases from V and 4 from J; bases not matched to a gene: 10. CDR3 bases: TGTGCCACCATAGCCGGGACAGGGACAGAGACCCAGTACTTC. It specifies CATIAGTGTETQYF.

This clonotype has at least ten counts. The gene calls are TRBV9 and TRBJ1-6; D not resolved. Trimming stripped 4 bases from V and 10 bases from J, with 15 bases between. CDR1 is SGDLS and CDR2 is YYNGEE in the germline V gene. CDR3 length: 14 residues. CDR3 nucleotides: TGTGCCAGCAGCCCTCAGACGGGAGGGTCACCCCTCCACTTT. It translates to CASSPQTGGSPLHF.

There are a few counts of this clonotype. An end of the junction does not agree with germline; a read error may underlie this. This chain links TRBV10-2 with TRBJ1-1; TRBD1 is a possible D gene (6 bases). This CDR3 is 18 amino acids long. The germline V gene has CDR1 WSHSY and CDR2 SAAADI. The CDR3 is CASGSQDSGATMNTEAFF. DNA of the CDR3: TGTGCCAGTGGCTCCCAGGACTCGGGGGCGACCATGAACACTGAAGCTTTCTTT.

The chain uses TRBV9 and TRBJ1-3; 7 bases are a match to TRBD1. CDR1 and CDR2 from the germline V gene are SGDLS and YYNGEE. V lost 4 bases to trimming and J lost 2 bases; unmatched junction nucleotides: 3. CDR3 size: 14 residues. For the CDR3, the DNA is TGTGCCAGCAGCCAAGGGGGCCCTGGAAACACCATATATTTT. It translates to CASSQGGPGNTIYF.

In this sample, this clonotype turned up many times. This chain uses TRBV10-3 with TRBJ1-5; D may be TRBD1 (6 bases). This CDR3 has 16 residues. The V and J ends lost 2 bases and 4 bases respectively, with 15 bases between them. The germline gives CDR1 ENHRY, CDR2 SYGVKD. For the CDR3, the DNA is TGTGCCATCAGTGAGCTTAAGGGGGGCGCTAATCAGCCCCAGCATTTT. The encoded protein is CAISELKGGANQPQHF.

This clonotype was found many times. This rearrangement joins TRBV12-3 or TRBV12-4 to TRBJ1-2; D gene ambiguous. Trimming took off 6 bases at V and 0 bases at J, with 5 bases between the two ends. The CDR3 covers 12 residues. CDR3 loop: CASRTTNYGYTF. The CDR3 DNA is TGTGCCAGCAGGACTACTAACTATGGCTACACCTTC.

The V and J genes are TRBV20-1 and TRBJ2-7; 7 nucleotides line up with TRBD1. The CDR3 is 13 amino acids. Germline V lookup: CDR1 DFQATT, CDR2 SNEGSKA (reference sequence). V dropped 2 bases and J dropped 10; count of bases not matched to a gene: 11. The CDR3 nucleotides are TGCAGTGCTAGACAGGGGGACAATCAGCCCCAGTACTTC. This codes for CSARQGDNQPQYF.

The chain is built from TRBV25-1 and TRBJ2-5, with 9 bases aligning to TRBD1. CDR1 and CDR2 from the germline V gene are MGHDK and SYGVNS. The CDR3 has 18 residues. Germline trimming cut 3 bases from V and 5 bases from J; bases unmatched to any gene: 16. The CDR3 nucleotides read TGTGCCAGCAGTGATCTGAATCCGGGACAGGGTCCTTCGGAGACCCAGTACTTC. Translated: CASSDLNPGQGPSETQYF. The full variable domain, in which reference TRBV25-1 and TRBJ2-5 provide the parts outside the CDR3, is EADIYQTPRYLVIGTGKKITLECSQTMGHDKMYWYQQDPGMELHLIHYSYGVNSTEKGDLSSESTVSRIRTEHFPLTLESARPSHTSQYLCASSDLNPGQGPSETQYFGPGTRLLVL.